This T cell receptor (beta chain) was sequenced in a study of blood T cell repertoires in COVID-19. Clones were read by immunoSEQ multiplex PCR, and TCRdb kept only the in-frame ones, dropping some. The top ten clones hold around 4.3% of a sample with 97,000 or so clones, roughly 82% of them seen once. About this clone: One end of the junction varies from germline; a read error may be responsible.

CDR3 length: 15 amino acids. Germline values: CDR1 SGHTA, CDR2 FQGTGA. The chain has TRBV7-3 and TRBJ2-5; 9 bases are shared with TRBD2. This clonotype was sampled from a human donor in a cohort sampled during active COVID-19. Sequencing input: peripheral blood. The CDR3, as DNA: TGTGCCAGCAGCGTAACCGGGACTAGCCCAGAGACCCAGTACTTC. Residues: CASSVTGTSPETQYF.